The 3 T cell receptor beta chains listed next were all sequenced from one sample in a study of T cell repertoires in cytomegalovirus infection (dated by TCRdb to the late 2010s). Data came from an Illumina HiSeq 1500. TCRdb cleaned the public reads at Q25 with fastp, built clones with MiXCR and kept in-frame beta chains. Each record represents a unique CDR3 protein, reported with the most common genes and DNA among its rows. This sample is represented by about 310,000 distinct CDR3 sequences; about 9.2% of them were singletons. More than 2.5% of the sample is held by the ten biggest clonotypes. The source material was PBMCs. The receptors originated from a human donor in good health (CMV status not recorded). Some clones in this sample may be carry-over from other donors' samples.

The table lists this clonotype with many counts. The gene calls are TRBV20-1 and TRBJ1-5; D gene unclear. The V end was cut by 0 bases, the J end by 1 base, with 19 bases between. CDR1 DFQATT and CDR2 SNEGSKA come from the germline V gene (reference sequence). There are 18 residues in the CDR3. CDR3 amino acids: CSARDSRPSPISNQPQHF. The CDR3 coding sequence is TGCAGTGCTAGAGATTCGAGACCCAGCCCTATAAGCAATCAGCCCCAGCATTTT.

The table lists this clonotype with many counts. The chain has TRBV5-1 and TRBJ1-1; weak D call: TRBD1 (6 bases). The V and J ends lost 5 bases and 5 bases respectively, with 22 bases between them. The V gene's germline CDR1 is SGHRS and CDR2 YFSETQ. The CDR3 contains 16 residues. Written as DNA, the CDR3 is TGCGCCAGCAGATCCGATCAAGACAGGAGGGGGACTGAAGCTTTCTTT. This gives the protein CASRSDQDRRGTEAFF.

This clonotype was detected a few times. The V call is TRBV2, the J call TRBJ1-1; 8 bases match TRBD1. Germline CDR1 and CDR2: SNHLY and FYNNEI. CDR3 length equals 13 residues. V was clipped by 6 bases and J by 5 bases; unmatched bases: 5. DNA for the CDR3: TGTGCCAGCAGCCAGGGGGCGGGTACTGAAGCTTTCTTT. This gives the protein CASSQGAGTEAFF.